The present entry profiles one T cell receptor (beta chain) with its context. Antigen specificity is unknown. Germline V gives CDR1 LNHDA, CDR2 SQIVND (reference sequence). Between the trimmed V and J ends, which lost 5 bases and 5 bases, there was a span of 13 bases. The CDR3 extends over 13 amino acids. The sample originates from a study of cytomegalovirus exposure and HLA in healthy donors. Use of 60 Vbeta and 13 Jbeta primers characterized the PCR. Assay: immunoSEQ multiplex PCR; the TCRdb copy retains only in-frame clones and omits some. The profile shows approximately 100,000 clones, more than 60% of them singletons. Study results and limitations: TCR beta chains associated with HLA were, in a later analysis, more clonally expanded than equally common others. CMV serostatus was the only recorded immune exposure for donors.

The chain joins TRBV19 to TRBJ2-7; the D gene is possibly TRBD1 (5 bases). Sequenced material: PBMCs. The receptor comes from a man in his sixties in good health and CMV-seropositive. This CDR3 is CASSGIGAHEQYF. DNA for the CDR3: TGTGCCAGTAGTGGCATAGGGGCACACGAGCAGTACTTC.